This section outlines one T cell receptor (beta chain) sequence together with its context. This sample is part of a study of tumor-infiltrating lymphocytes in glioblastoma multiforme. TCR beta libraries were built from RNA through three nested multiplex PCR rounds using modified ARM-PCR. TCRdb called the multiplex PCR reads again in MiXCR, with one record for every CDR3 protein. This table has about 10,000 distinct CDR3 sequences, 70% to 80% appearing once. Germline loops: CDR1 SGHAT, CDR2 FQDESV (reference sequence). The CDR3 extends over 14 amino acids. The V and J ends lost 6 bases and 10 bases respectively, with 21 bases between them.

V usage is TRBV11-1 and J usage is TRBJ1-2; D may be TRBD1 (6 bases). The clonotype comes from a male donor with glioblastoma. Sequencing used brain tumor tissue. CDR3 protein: CASRDLRQANDYTF. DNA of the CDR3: TGTGCCAGCAGGGATCTCAGACAGGCGAATGACTACACCTTC.